This passage covers 15 T cell receptor beta chains from one sample sequenced in a study of blood T cells in healthy people across ages (dated by TCRdb to about 2015). Library generation was performed with 5' RACE. TCRdb records Illumina HiSeq 2500 as the sequencer. The second PCR ran for about 6 to 11 cycles and used a J-beta primer mix along with a sample-barcoded 5' primer. Through fastp at Q25 and MiXCR, TCRdb rebuilt clones from the public reads, retaining in-frame beta chains. Rows are combined by CDR3 protein, so each entry shows the most common genes and DNA. In this sample the table shows some 880,000 distinct CDR3 sequences, 30% to 45% of which occur a single time. The ten largest clonotypes hold 10% to 15% of the sample. Sequencing was performed on blood. The receptors were sampled from a man between 18 and 35 years old in good health.

This chain joins TRBV20-1 and TRBJ2-3, with unresolved D. V was pared by 2 bases and J by 0 bases, with 9 bases between. The CDR3 covers 14 residues. From germline, CDR1 is DFQATT and CDR2 SNEGSKA (reference sequence). For the CDR3, the DNA is TGCAGTGCTAGACGGGCCACTAGCACAGATACGCAGTATTTT. It specifies CSARRATSTDTQYF.

The chain couples TRBV4-1 to TRBJ1-2, with TRBD1 as a possible D gene (6 bases). The CDR3 totals 15 residues. V dropped 2 bases and J dropped 0 bases, with 10 bases sitting between them. Germline loops: CDR1 MGHRA, CDR2 YSYEKL. The CDR3 DNA reads TGCGCCAGCAGCCAAACGGGGGGCGCTAACTATGGCTACACCTTC. Amino acids: CASSQTGGANYGYTF.

Many counts were recorded for this clonotype. The CDR3 spells CASSVRRESGANVLTF. The CDR3 nucleotides read TGTGCCAGCAGCGTACGGAGGGAATCTGGGGCCAACGTCCTGACTTTC. J is TRBJ2-6 and V is TRBV9, with TRBD2 as a possible D gene (6 bases). CDR1 is SGDLS and CDR2 is YYNGEE in the germline V gene. The V and J ends lost 1 base and 1 base respectively, with 9 bases between them. CDR3 length equals 16 residues.

The chain combines TRBV4-3 with TRBJ1-2, with TRBD1 as a possible D gene (5 bases). Germline V lookup: CDR1 LGHNA, CDR2 YSLEER. With 1 base removed from V and 2 bases from J, the gap between germline ends came to 14 bases. The CDR3 spans 16 residues. The CDR3 sequence: CASSQVGAEVNYGYTF. CDR3 nucleotides: TGCGCCAGCAGCCAAGTAGGGGCAGAGGTGAACTATGGCTACACCTTC.

This clonotype was seen a single time. The gene calls are TRBV5-1 and TRBJ1-1, with D possibly matching TRBD1 (5 bases). CDR3 length: 15 residues. The germline gives CDR1 SGHRS, CDR2 YFSETQ. V lost 0 bases and J lost 3, with 12 bases in between. For the CDR3, the DNA is TGCGCCAGCAGCTTGGAGCAGGGAGGGGACACTGAAGCTTTCTTT. The encoded protein is CASSLEQGGDTEAFF. Drawing the rest from reference TRBV5-1 and TRBJ1-1, the complete variable domain is KAGVTQTPRYLIKTRGQQVTLSCSPISGHRSVSWYQQTPGQGLQFLFEYFSETQRNKGNFPGRFSGRQFSNSRSEMNVSTLELGDSALYLCASSLEQGGDTEAFFGQGTRLTVV.

The chain has TRBV6-1 and TRBJ2-1; 12 bases agree with TRBD1. V gave up 6 bases and J gave up 8 bases; unmatched junction bases: 11. CDR1 is MNHNS, CDR2 SASEGT, per germline. The CDR3 totals 16 residues. CDR3 bases: TGTGCCAGCAGCCATCTCCCGGGACAGGGGGCGTATGAGCAGTTCTTC. Encoded protein: CASSHLPGQGAYEQFF.

The V and J genes are TRBV6-5 and TRBJ1-5; D is unclear. The germline CDR1 and CDR2 sequences are MNHEY and SVGAGI. V was pared by 0 bases and J by 0 bases, with 6 bases between. CDR3 length: 15 residues. CDR3 region: CASSYSPSSNQPQHF. In nucleotides, the CDR3 is TGTGCCAGCAGTTACTCCCCGTCTAGCAATCAGCCCCAGCATTTT.

In the case of this clonotype: This may be a read error: a much more frequent sequence differs by one nucleotide. The chain uses TRBV5-1 and TRBJ2-5; weak D call: TRBD1 (6 bases). The CDR3 totals 14 residues. In germline, CDR1 is SGHRS, CDR2 YFSETQ. CDR3 loop: CASQRTATQEIQYF. In DNA, the CDR3 is TGCGCCAGCCAACGGACAGCAACCCAAGAGATCCAGTACTTC.

This clonotype appeared many times. The chain links TRBV12-3 or TRBV12-4 to TRBJ2-5; TRBD1 might be the D (5 bases). V was trimmed by 0 bases and J by 0 bases, leaving 8 bases between them. This CDR3 is 15 amino acids long. The CDR3 is CASSLAGRNQETQYF. For the CDR3, the DNA is TGTGCCAGCAGTTTAGCGGGGCGTAACCAAGAGACCCAGTACTTC.

Worth noting for this clonotype: A single base separates this from a much larger clone, so it may be a read error. The chain couples TRBV20-1 to TRBJ1-1, with TRBD1 identical over 7 bases. This CDR3 spans 13 amino acids. J gave up 3 bases and V 2 bases, and 3 bases lay outside the gene matches. Looked up from germline, CDR1 is DFQATT and CDR2 is SNEGSKA (reference sequence). For the CDR3, the DNA is TGCAGTGCTAGATCGGACAGGTACACTGAAGCTTTCTTT. Translated: CSARSDRYTEAFF.

The gene calls are TRBV12-3 or TRBV12-4 and TRBJ1-6; 12 nucleotides align to TRBD1. V lost 4 bases to trimming and J lost 9 bases; unmatched junction nucleotides: 4. CDR3 length equals 15 residues. This CDR3 is CASSSGTGGFSPLHF. The CDR3 DNA follows: TGTGCCAGCAGTTCAGGGACAGGGGGCTTTTCACCCCTCCACTTT.

The table lists this clonotype with a count of one. The gene calls are TRBV30 and TRBJ2-2, with 7 bases identical to TRBD2. The CDR3 runs 14 residues. Germline assignment: CDR1 GTSNPN and CDR2 SVGIG (reference sequence). After removal of 3 bases from V and 2 bases from J, the junction contained 3 bases not matched to a gene. The CDR3 loop reads CAWRAGYNTGELFF. DNA of the CDR3: TGTGCCTGGAGAGCGGGATACAACACCGGGGAGCTGTTTTTT.

The table lists this clonotype with many counts. This sequence joins TRBV14 and TRBJ2-7; a possible D gene is TRBD1 (6 bases). Germline V gene sequence: CDR1 SGHDN, CDR2 FVKESK. The V and J ends lost 6 bases and 2 bases respectively, with 8 bases between them. This CDR3 is 12 amino acids long. The CDR3 protein is CASSGDTYEQYF. CDR3 DNA sequence: TGTGCCAGCAGTGGGGACACCTACGAGCAGTACTTC.

V usage is TRBV4-1 and J usage is TRBJ2-1, with 11 bases aligning to TRBD2. Germline V lookup: CDR1 MGHRA, CDR2 YSYEKL. This CDR3 spans 13 amino acids. V shed 0 bases, J shed 13 bases, and the junction held 2 bases outside the gene matches. CDR3: CASSQDTSGRQFF. The CDR3 bases are TGCGCCAGCAGCCAAGATACTAGCGGGAGACAGTTCTTC.

V is TRBV7-3 and J is TRBJ2-1, with 9 bases that match TRBD1. CDR3 size: 12 residues. The germline CDR1 and CDR2 sequences are SGHTA and FQGTGA. The V and J ends lost 5 bases and 12 bases, in that order; junction bases with no gene match: 5. The CDR3 sequence is CASSRGQGGQFF. CDR3 nucleotide sequence: TGTGCCAGCAGCCGGGGACAGGGTGGGCAGTTCTTC.